These 8 T cell receptor beta chains came from one sample sequenced in a study of blood T cell repertoires in COVID-19. Here immunoSEQ multiplex PCR was the method, and the copy in TCRdb shows in-frame clones only, minus some. The sample holds 200,000 to 250,000 clones, about 89% seen once. The sequenced sample was peripheral blood. The receptors come from a woman between 55 and 75 years old who had recovered from COVID-19.

The V call is TRBV5-1, the J call TRBJ2-1, with a tentative D call TRBD1 (6 bases). The CDR3 totals 11 residues. The germline V gene has CDR1 SGHRS and CDR2 YFSETQ. V was trimmed by 6 bases and J by 10 bases, leaving 11 bases between them. CDR3 loop: CASTEGVEQFF. The CDR3 DNA reads as TGCGCCAGCACCGAGGGGGTAGAGCAGTTCTTC.

This clone was observed a single time. The chain combines TRBV6-5 with TRBJ1-3; 7 bases are shared with TRBD1. Germline values: CDR1 MNHEY, CDR2 SVGAGI. V gave up 2 bases and J gave up 0 bases; unmatched junction bases: 4. This CDR3 has 16 residues. The CDR3 coding sequence is TGTGCCAGCAGTTACGGGACAGTGAGCTCTGGAAACACCATATATTTT. It encodes CASSYGTVSSGNTIYF.

With regard to this clone: Other nucleotide sequences from this sample produce the same CDR3. The chain has TRBV9 and TRBJ2-7; perhaps TRBD2 as D (5 bases). CDR1 is SGDLS, CDR2 YYNGEE, per germline. The V end was cut by 0 bases, the J end by 4 bases, with 11 bases between. The CDR3 runs 14 residues. CDR3 region: CASSVGAGGYEQYF. As DNA, the CDR3 is TGTGCCAGCAGCGTAGGGGCAGGAGGATACGAGCAGTACTTC.

This clone is a singleton in its sample. This rearrangement joins TRBV15 to TRBJ1-6, with D possibly being TRBD1 (5 bases). Per the germline V gene, CDR1 is LNHNV and CDR2 is YYDKDF (reference sequence). The V and J ends lost 7 bases and 9 bases respectively, with 16 bases between them. The length of the CDR3 is 14 residues. For the CDR3, the DNA is TGTGCCACCAAAGGGGCGCGGGGGGGTTCACCCCTCCACTTT. Amino acids: CATKGARGGSPLHF.

The V and J genes are TRBV28 and TRBJ1-1, with unresolved D. Germline values: CDR1 MDHEN, CDR2 SYDVKM. V lost 7 bases and J 1 base, leaving 4 bases between the germline ends. The CDR3 consists of 11 residues. The CDR3 region has the DNA TGTGCCAGCATCGGGAACACTGAAGCTTTCTTT. As protein: CASIGNTEAFF.

The chain combines TRBV7-9 with TRBJ1-1; 11 bases agree with TRBD1. J was trimmed by 3 bases and V by 4 bases; bases with no gene match: 1. CDR1 is SEHNR and CDR2 is FQNEAQ in the germline V gene (reference sequence). This CDR3 has 14 residues. CDR3 sequence (DNA): TGTGCCAGCAGCTCGGGACAGGGGGACACTGAAGCTTTCTTT. Its protein is CASSSGQGDTEAFF. The full variable domain, in which reference TRBV7-9 and TRBJ1-1 provide the parts outside the CDR3, is DTGVSQNPRHKITKRGQNVTFRCDPISEHNRLYWYRQTLGQGPEFLTYFQNEAQLEKSRLLSDRFSAERPKGSFSTLEIQRTEQGDSAMYLCASSSGQGDTEAFFGQGTRLTVV.

The rearrangement joins TRBV7-9 to TRBJ2-5, with 7 bases identical to TRBD1. This CDR3 contains 14 residues. Per the germline V gene, CDR1 is SEHNR and CDR2 is FQNEAQ (reference sequence). Trimming took 4 bases from V and 5 from J; bases not matched to a gene: 7. The CDR3 DNA is TGTGCCAGCAGCTCCGGGACAGTGGGGGAGACCCAGTACTTC. As protein: CASSSGTVGETQYF.

V usage is TRBV4-1 and J usage is TRBJ2-3; a possible D gene is TRBD1 (5 bases). The CDR3 length is 14 residues. Trimming shortened V by 1 base and J by 2 bases, and 7 bases separated the two germline ends. Germline CDR1 is MGHRA and CDR2 is YSYEKL. The CDR3 nucleotides are TGCGCCAGCAGCCAAGGACAGTACACAGATACGCAGTATTTT. Translating it yields CASSQGQYTDTQYF.